Shown below are 21 T cell receptor beta chains from a single sample sequenced in a study of shared clonotypes between healthy human individuals. Clones were sequenced by immunoSEQ multiplex PCR, and TCRdb holds only the in-frame ones, with some missing. The data show 1 million to 1.2 million clones, with approximately 80% seen just once and 0.89% held by the top ten. Sequencing was performed on memory CD4+ T cells from PBMCs. Sample subset: CD45RA-negative fraction. The origin of the receptors is a man aged 18 to 30 in good health. Some clones in this sample may be carry-over from other donors' samples.

The gene calls are TRBV29-1 and TRBJ2-7; D may correspond to TRBD1 or TRBD2 (7 bases each). This CDR3 spans 14 amino acids. With 4 bases removed from V and 3 bases from J, the gap between germline ends came to 16 bases. Germline CDR1 is SQVTM and CDR2 is ANQGSEA. The CDR3 is CSVVVQGGFYEQYF. The CDR3 bases are TGCAGCGTTGTTGTTCAGGGGGGGTTCTACGAGCAGTACTTC.

This sequence joins TRBV6-6 and TRBJ2-5; D is possibly TRBD1 (6 bases). The CDR3 is made up of 15 amino acids. Germline V gene lookup returns CDR1 MNHNY and CDR2 SVGAGI (reference sequence). The V and J ends lost 0 bases and 1 base respectively, with 9 bases between them. CDR3 amino acids: CASSYSGTSQETQYF. CDR3 nucleotides: TGTGCCAGCAGTTACTCCGGGACATCCCAAGAGACCCAGTACTTC.

V usage is TRBV2 and J usage is TRBJ2-5; D may be TRBD2 (6 bases). The germline V gene has CDR1 SNHLY and CDR2 FYNNEI. The CDR3 covers 14 residues. V lost 7 bases, J lost 2 bases, and 14 bases lay in between. For the CDR3, the DNA is TGTGCCAGCACTCGCGGGGTGGGGCAAGAGACCCAGTACTTC. Translating it yields CASTRGVGQETQYF.

With regard to this clone: The identical CDR3 is also encoded by other nucleotide sequences in the sample. The chain couples TRBV4-3 to TRBJ1-5; possibly TRBD1 for D (6 bases). Germline values: CDR1 LGHNA, CDR2 YSLEER. The CDR3 consists of 15 residues. Trimming stripped 0 bases from V and 7 bases from J, with 13 bases between. CDR3 sequence: CASSQDDLGGQPQHF. The DNA of the CDR3 is TGCGCCAGCAGCCAAGATGACTTAGGGGGACAGCCCCAGCATTTT.

The chain joins TRBV7-9 to TRBJ2-5, with 8 bases that match TRBD1. Germline CDR1 and CDR2: SEHNR and FQNEAQ (reference sequence). This CDR3 has 15 residues. J gave up 5 bases and V 5 bases, and 10 bases lay outside the gene matches. CDR3 DNA sequence: TGTGCCAGCAGCCCCAACAGGGGGAAGGGGGAGACCCAGTACTTC. Translating it yields CASSPNRGKGETQYF.

This clone appeared once. The chain uses TRBV4-2 and TRBJ2-2, with D unclear. V dropped 1 base and J dropped 6 bases, with 6 bases sitting between them. CDR1 is LGHNA, CDR2 YNFKEQ, per germline. The CDR3 length is 13 residues. CDR3 sequence: CASSQVESGELFF. Here the CDR3 DNA reads TGTGCCAGCAGCCAAGTAGAATCCGGGGAGCTGTTTTTT.

The sample holds a few counts of this clone. CDR3 coding DNA: TGTGCCAGCAGCTCCGGAAGCGAAAAACTGTTTTTT. Amino acid sequence: CASSSGSEKLFF. This rearrangement joins TRBV7-9 to TRBJ1-4; D unresolved. Trimming removed 4 bases at V and 8 bases at J, with 8 bases between. This CDR3 region has 12 residues. Germline V gene lookup returns CDR1 SEHNR and CDR2 FQNEAQ (reference sequence).

This sequence joins TRBV7-9 and TRBJ1-3, with D perhaps TRBD1 (6 bases). The CDR3 has 17 amino acids. Trimming left V 4 bases short and J 0 bases short, with 16 bases between. Per the germline V gene, CDR1 is SEHNR and CDR2 is FQNEAQ (reference sequence). CDR3 DNA: TGTGCCAGCAGCTCAGGAGGGGGGTCCCCCTCTGGAAACACCATATATTTT. It codes for CASSSGGGSPSGNTIYF.

About this clone: A much larger clone differs from this one at a single base, so this may be a read error. The rearrangement uses TRBV5-4 and TRBJ2-5; D not certain. The CDR3 contains 13 residues. With 2 bases removed from V and 1 base from J, the gap between germline ends came to 6 bases. Germline CDR1 is SGHNT and CDR2 is YYREEE (reference sequence). CDR3 DNA: TGTGCCAGCAGCTTAAACACCCAAGAGACCCAGTACTTC. Its translation: CASSLNTQETQYF.

The chain joins TRBV7-2 to TRBJ2-1; unclear D gene. Deletions cut 5 bases from V and 9 bases from J, with 14 bases between. The CDR3 has 13 amino acids. Germline V lookup: CDR1 SGHTA, CDR2 FQGNSA. The CDR3 nucleotides are TGTGCCAGCAGCCCACCAGTTGGAGTTGAGCAGTTCTTC. It encodes CASSPPVGVEQFF.

The rearrangement uses TRBV9 and TRBJ2-3; 8 nucleotides match TRBD2. With 4 bases clipped from V and 0 bases from J, the junction kept 4 bases outside the gene matches. In germline, CDR1 is SGDLS, CDR2 YYNGEE. The CDR3 totals 15 residues. The CDR3 DNA is TGTGCCAGCAGCAGTAGCGGGACTAGCACAGATACGCAGTATTTT. It specifies CASSSSGTSTDTQYF.

The chain joins TRBV27 to TRBJ1-2; D is possibly TRBD1 (5 bases). Trimming shortened V by 2 bases and J by 4 bases, and 14 bases separated the two germline ends. This CDR3 comprises 15 residues. The V gene's germline CDR1 is MNHEY and CDR2 SMNVEV (reference sequence). CDR3 sequence reads: CASSLMGGGSYGYTF. Here the CDR3 DNA reads TGTGCCAGCAGTTTAATGGGGGGTGGAAGCTATGGCTACACCTTC.

The chain carries TRBV7-9 and TRBJ2-1; D possibly corresponds to TRBD1 (5 bases). CDR3 size: 15 residues. CDR1 is SEHNR, CDR2 FQNEAQ, per germline (reference sequence). Trimming took 2 bases from V and 5 from J, leaving 13 bases between them. CDR3 region: CASSLRAGRNNEQFF. As DNA, the CDR3 is TGTGCCAGCAGCTTAAGGGCAGGGCGAAACAATGAGCAGTTCTTC.

A remark on this clone: The same CDR3 arises from other DNA sequences in this sample as well. The chain joins TRBV7-2 to TRBJ2-3; 7 bases map to TRBD1. Germline values: CDR1 SGHTA, CDR2 FQGNSA. V was clipped by 4 bases and J by 2 bases; unmatched bases: 3. The length of the CDR3 is 14 residues. DNA for the CDR3: TGTGCCAGCAGCTGGGACAGATCCACAGATACGCAGTATTTT. This gives the protein CASSWDRSTDTQYF.

This rearrangement joins TRBV7-3 to TRBJ2-1; TRBD2 aligns across 8 bases. Germline CDR1 and CDR2: SGHTA and FQGTGA. This CDR3 has 15 amino acids. V lost 0 bases, J lost 8 bases, and 6 bases stayed unmatched. The chain's CDR3 is CASSLTSGEFDEQFF. CDR3 sequence (DNA): TGTGCCAGCAGCTTAACTAGCGGGGAGTTCGATGAGCAGTTCTTC.

The V and J genes are TRBV5-1 and TRBJ2-5; D perhaps matches TRBD1 (7 bases). The CDR3 covers 15 residues. V dropped 0 bases and J dropped 1 base, with 10 bases sitting between them. Germline values: CDR1 SGHRS, CDR2 YFSETQ. CDR3 region: CASSLAQGGQETQYF. In nucleotides, the CDR3 is TGCGCCAGCAGCTTGGCTCAGGGGGGCCAAGAGACCCAGTACTTC.

The chain joins TRBV28 to TRBJ1-4; 10 bases are a match to TRBD1. Germline V gives CDR1 MDHEN, CDR2 SYDVKM. The trim removed 5 bases at V and 2 bases at J, leaving 8 bases unmatched. The length of the CDR3 is 17 residues. The CDR3, as DNA: TGTGCCAGCAGTGGGACAGGGGAGGGGGCCACTAATGAAAAACTGTTTTTT. Residues: CASSGTGEGATNEKLFF.

This chain joins TRBV15 and TRBJ2-3, with D hard to call. V lost 0 bases to trimming and J lost 3 bases, with 7 bases between them. The germline CDR1 and CDR2 sequences are LNHNV and YYDKDF (reference sequence). This CDR3 is 14 amino acids long. The CDR3 loop is CATSRDHGTDTQYF. The CDR3 DNA is TGTGCCACCAGCAGAGATCACGGGACAGATACGCAGTATTTT.

The chain couples TRBV29-1 to TRBJ1-2; TRBD1 matches at 8 bases. There are 14 residues in the CDR3. CDR1 and CDR2 from the germline V gene are SQVTM and ANQGSEA. V lost 4 bases and J lost 6; bases outside the gene matches: 10. Here the CDR3 DNA reads TGCAGCGTTGCGATACTCACAGGGGGAGATGGCTACACCTTC. This sequence encodes CSVAILTGGDGYTF.

The chain employs TRBV25-1 and TRBJ1-4; 9 bases fit TRBD1. This CDR3 region has 15 residues. V dropped 4 bases and J dropped 8; count of bases not matched to a gene: 8. Germline V gene lookup returns CDR1 MGHDK and CDR2 SYGVNS. In DNA form, the CDR3 reads TGTGCCAGCAGTGTGCCAGGGACAGGGCTCGAAAAACTGTTTTTT. This sequence encodes CASSVPGTGLEKLFF. Using reference TRBV25-1 and TRBJ1-4 for the parts outside the CDR3, the full variable domain is EADIYQTPRYLVIGTGKKITLECSQTMGHDKMYWYQQDPGMELHLIHYSYGVNSTEKGDLSSESTVSRIRTEHFPLTLESARPSHTSQYLCASSVPGTGLEKLFFGSGTQLSVL.

For this clone: With a much larger clone just one base away, this may be a read error. The chain carries TRBV10-3 and TRBJ2-1; D might be TRBD1 or TRBD2, each matching 6 bases. V gave up 3 bases and J gave up 7 bases, with 19 bases separating them. This CDR3 contains 16 residues. Per the germline V gene, CDR1 is ENHRY and CDR2 is SYGVKD. CDR3 DNA: TGTGCCATCAGTGAATCGGCAGGGGAGGAAAGGAATGAGCAGTTCTTC. Translation gives CAISESAGEERNEQFF.